The T cell receptor (beta chain) described here comes from a study of cytomegalovirus exposure and HLA in healthy donors. Points from the study as a whole: Testing in vitro showed a few CMV-associated chains specific for CMV antigens. The study put 160 or so TCR beta chains on its list as cytomegalovirus-associated. An analysis was carried out at a later point. It showed that HLA-associated TCR beta chains were more clonally expanded than equally common non-associated chains.

Primers included in the PCR were 60 Vbeta and 13 Jbeta primers. This table comes from immunoSEQ multiplex PCR, and its TCRdb copy is limited to in-frame clones, with some not included. The sample shows about 170,000 clones, 75% to 85% of them seen only once. The CDR3 spans 14 residues. Germline V lookup: CDR1 LGHNA, CDR2 YSLEER. About this clone: Its matching antigen is unknown. At one end, the junction sequence differs from germline, possibly due to a read error.

Regarding donors, all were healthy bone marrow donors. The sequence was obtained from a female donor in good health and CMV-seronegative. This chain uses TRBV4-3 with TRBJ2-1; possibly TRBD1 for D (6 bases). Sequencing was done on a sample of PBMCs. The CDR3 spells CASSEEPRGGEQFF. As DNA, the CDR3 is TGCGCCAGCAGCGAAGAACCCAGGGGTGGTGAGCAGTTCTTC.